Detailed here is one TCR beta chain. The antigen it binds to is not known. The sequencer was an Illumina HiSeq 2000. The TCR beta cDNA libraries were made using 5'RACE template switching, a step that added both a universal primer site and unique molecular identifiers. cDNA synthesis was primed from the TCR beta constant segment, followed by two successive PCR amplification steps. On the study's bioinformatics: Reads were demultiplexed and grouped by UMI with MIGEC, and clonotypes were assembled and quantified with MiTCR. Only TCR cDNA sequences supported by at least two reads were kept to exclude erroneous sequences. The tcR package was used for downstream repertoire analysis, and clonotypes were matched between fractions using CDR3 nucleotide sequence together with V segment. VDJmatch was used to annotate antigen specificity against VDJdb, with one amino acid substitution in CDR3 permitted. The reads were reprocessed in TCRdb, with one entry per CDR3 protein sequence and no accompanying DNA. None of the V and J calls come from the authors' own analysis; TCRdb made them. The sample's table covers 350,000 to 450,000 distinct CDR3 sequences. Of the sample, roughly 5.2% falls within the top ten clones.

To determine HCMV serostatus, a commercial ELISA kit was used to detect HCMV-specific IgG in serum. Peripheral blood mononuclear cells were isolated from blood by Ficoll density gradient centrifugation. The record originates from a study of T cells expressing NK-cell markers (dated by TCRdb to 2018 to 2021). Regarding the research as a whole: Three sorted T-cell subsets (CD3+CD56+NKG2C+, CD3+CD56+NKG2C- and CD3+CD56-NKG2C+) from under 10 donors had their TCR beta-chain repertoires profiled. The study sequenced eight donors, all healthy volunteers chosen at random: three men and five women. Among the eight sequenced donors, only one was HCMV-seronegative, while the other seven were HCMV-seropositive. Illumina HiSeq 2000/2500, MiSeq or NextSeq was used to sequence libraries as 2 x 150 bp reads.

As encoded in the germline V gene, CDR1 is MGHDK while CDR2 is SYGVNS. The CDR3 goes from the cysteine to the phenylalanine over 15 residues. Only the protein is available. The paper as a whole reports these results and caveats: In six donors, the dominant CD3+CD56+NKG2C+ clonotypes were among the top 10 CD8+ clonotypes and accounted for roughly 1.0-8% of CD8+ T cells. Those dominant clonotypes were again the most abundant among CD3+CD56-NKG2C+ cells in a few donors, at about 28.3-60.1%. It remained unclear whether the expanded NKG2C-expressing T cell clones were specific for HCMV antigens.

The origin of this receptor is a man aged 18 to 69 in good health. The receptor chain draws on TRBV25-1 and TRBJ2-1; checking the TCRdb D call of TRBD1 is not possible without DNA. The source material was blood T cells: a sorted CD56 or NKG2C T cell subset, CD4+ or CD8+ T cells, or bulk PBMC T cells (not recorded which). The CDR3 region: CASSGGHRVYNEQFF.